The present T cell receptor beta chain was sequenced within a study of blood T cells in healthy people across ages (dated by TCRdb to between 2015 and 2017). The study in broad terms: In model experiments, roughly one uniquely barcoded TCR beta cDNA molecule per two T cells was captured by template switching. Donors of different ages were randomly distributed across sequencing lanes to avoid experimental bias. For two donors (one aged 18 to 30 and one aged 80 or older), the study analyzed two additional independent replicas of 1 million unique cDNA reads from the same blood draw. Four age groups were formed from the donors: young (average approximately 15 years), middle-aged (just under 40), aged (about 62) and long-lived (around 80). The study measured age-related changes in TCR beta repertoire diversity using deep sequencing normalized with unique cDNA molecular identifiers.

Donors were a few dozen systemically healthy Caucasian individuals from Russia aged roughly 6 to 90 years. Each donor gave roughly 11 milliliters of peripheral blood, drawn into EDTA-treated Vacutainer tubes. Ficoll-Paque density-gradient centrifugation was used to isolate PBMCs, with at least 7 million obtained per sample. Total RNA was extracted from PBMCs with Trizol reagent, with at least 5.5 micrograms obtained per sample. For every donor, an aliquot of PBMCs went through flow cytometry to measure the percentages of naive CD45RAhigh/CD27high T cells. As for this clonotype: Which antigen it targets is not known. No much larger clonotype is one base removed from it; base qualities were not supplied.

Libraries were built with 5' RACE. The instrument was an Illumina HiSeq 2500. A second PCR of roughly 7 to 12 cycles was performed with a sample-barcoded 5' primer and a J-beta primer mix. Each TCR beta cDNA molecule received a unique molecular identifier from a template-switch 5' adaptor carrying 12 random nucleotides. Each sample yielded at least 3 million CDR3-containing paired-end reads. First-strand cDNA synthesis was performed from all RNA using the Mint cDNA synthesis kit, with priming by a TRBC-specific oligonucleotide. Following uracil-DNA glycosylase treatment, a first 18-cycle PCR with universal primers M1SS and BC2_uni_R was performed on all cDNA. The source study handled its data this way. For normalization, 1 million high-quality reads, each with a distinct molecular identifier, were randomly selected from each sample. Reads sharing molecular identifiers were discarded rather than binned into consensus sequences. CDR3 identification, clonotype clustering and error correction used MiTCR with a Q25 quality threshold and the strictest error-elimination algorithm. A nonparametric unseen species model with Euler transformation was used to estimate lower-bound total TCR beta diversity. TCRdb redid the processing of the public reads, applying fastp at Q25 and MiXCR, and retained in-frame beta chains. Every entry covers one CDR3 protein and lists the most common genes and DNA from its rows. TCRdb, not the authors, supplied the V and J calls. A total of 1.5 million to 2 million distinct CDR3 sequences appear in this sample, about 50% of them only once. 2.1% of the sample is in the top ten clones.

Trimming takes 0 bases off V and 5 bases off J; junction bases not matched to a gene: 5. The germline V gene specifies SGHRS as CDR1 and YFSETQ as CDR2. The CDR3, cysteine through phenylalanine, is 15 amino acids long. The sequence is cut down to CDR3 DNA, 45 bases in frame from base 1. Beyond this particular receptor, the publication reports: Observed TCR beta diversity per million T cells fell roughly linearly with age, and a significant reduction was already apparent by age around 44. The CMV infection status of donors was not known, potentially confounding age-related changes in expanded clonotypes. There was a strong correlation between observed TCR beta diversity and the percentage of naive T cells measured by flow cytometry. Compared with the aged group, the long-lived group had more naive CD4+ T cells, fewer expanded clones and increased TCR diversity, a pattern suggesting age selection. Estimates of total diversity from one million sequenced T cells were regarded as lower bounds and underestimates. Because profiling used bulk unsorted PBMCs, naive and antigen-experienced compartments could not be compared conclusively.

The source is a woman aged 40 to 50 in good health. The chain couples TRBV5-1 to TRBJ2-1, with 7 bases in between that match TRBD2. The material sequenced was blood. The CDR3 here reads CASSLEGREDNEQFF. The nucleotide sequence reads TGCGCCAGCAGCTTGGAGGGGAGGGAGGACAATGAGCAGTTCTTC.